This TCR beta chain derives from a study of beta chain features in type 1 diabetes. Study findings and constraints: For Type 1 diabetes patients, all four CD4+ subsets carried TCRB CDR3s that were moderately but significantly shorter.

Expressed TCRB transcripts were sequenced, since all the RNA that had been isolated was reverse transcribed. Clones were sequenced by immunoSEQ multiplex PCR, and TCRdb holds only the in-frame ones, with some missing. The sample comprises 100,000 to 150,000 clones, 9% of which are singletons, and around 0.75% rests with the top ten. The germline V gene has CDR1 LGHNA and CDR2 YSLEER. V trimming: 0 bases; J trimming: 4 bases; junction bases outside the gene matches: 5. This CDR3 region has 17 residues. CD4+ naive, central memory, regulatory and stem cell-like memory cells were sorted via CD45RO/CCR7/CD25/CD127/CD95/CD27. Sorted populations all exceeded 98% purity. On this clone: No antigen is known for it.

The chain is built from TRBV4-3 and TRBJ2-4, with TRBD2 matching 11 bases. The source is a man under 40 with type 1 diabetes. Material for sequencing was central memory CD4+ T cells from blood. In DNA, the CDR3 is TGCGCCAGCAGCCAAGAGCCTAGCGGGGGGACAAAAAACATTCAGTACTTC. Amino acid sequence: CASSQEPSGGTKNIQYF.